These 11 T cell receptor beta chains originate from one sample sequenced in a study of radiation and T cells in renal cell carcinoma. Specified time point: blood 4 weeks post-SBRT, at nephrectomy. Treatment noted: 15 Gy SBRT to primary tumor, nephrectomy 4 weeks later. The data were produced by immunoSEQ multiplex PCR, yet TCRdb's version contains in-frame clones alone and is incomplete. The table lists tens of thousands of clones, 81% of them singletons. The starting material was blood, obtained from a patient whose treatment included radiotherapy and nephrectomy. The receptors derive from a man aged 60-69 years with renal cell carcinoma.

The CDR3 DNA reads as TGTGCCAGTAGTATAGGGCGGACCCCCGGGGAGCTGTTTTTT. It codes for CASSIGRTPGELFF. J is TRBJ2-2 and V is TRBV19, with D unresolved. This CDR3 contains 14 residues. Trimming pared 1 base from V and 6 bases from J, leaving 9 bases between. Germline loops: CDR1 LNHDA, CDR2 SQIVND (reference sequence). The variable domain in full, with the rest retrieved from reference TRBV19 and TRBJ2-2, is DGGITQSPKYLFRKEGQNVTLSCEQNLNHDAMYWYRQDPGQGLRLIYYSQIVNDFQKGDIAEGYSVSREKKESFPLTVTSAQKNPTAFYLCASSIGRTPGELFFGEGSRLTVL.

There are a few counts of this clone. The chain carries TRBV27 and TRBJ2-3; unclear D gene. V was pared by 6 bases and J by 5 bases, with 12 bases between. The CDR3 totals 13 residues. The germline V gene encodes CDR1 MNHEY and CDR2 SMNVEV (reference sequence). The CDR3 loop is CASRTYTEDTQYF. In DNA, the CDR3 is TGTGCCAGCAGGACCTACACGGAAGATACGCAGTATTTT.

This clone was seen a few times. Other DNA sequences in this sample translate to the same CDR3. The CDR3 protein is CASSLRGRGTDTQYF. CDR3 DNA: TGTGCCAGCAGCTTGCGGGGTAGGGGTACAGATACGCAGTATTTT. J is TRBJ2-3 and V is TRBV5-6; D may be TRBD1 or TRBD2 (5 bases each). Germline assignment: CDR1 SGHDT and CDR2 YYEEEE. Trimming took off 1 base at V and 3 bases at J, with 12 bases between the two ends. This CDR3 has 15 amino acids.

In DNA, the CDR3 is TGTGCCAGCAGTTTACTTCAGGGGGCCGGACAGCCCCAGCATTTT. This translates into CASSLLQGAGQPQHF. The gene calls are TRBV28 and TRBJ1-5; TRBD1 matches at 8 bases. The germline V gene encodes CDR1 MDHEN and CDR2 SYDVKM. The CDR3 spans 15 residues. Unmatched junction bases numbered 7, after V lost 2 bases and J lost 7 bases.

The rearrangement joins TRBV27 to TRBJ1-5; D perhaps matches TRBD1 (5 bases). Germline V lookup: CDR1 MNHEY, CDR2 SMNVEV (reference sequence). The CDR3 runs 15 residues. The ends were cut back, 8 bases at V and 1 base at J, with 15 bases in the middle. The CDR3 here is CASSQARVSNQPQHF. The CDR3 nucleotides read TGTGCCAGCTCCCAGGCCAGGGTGAGCAATCAGCCCCAGCATTTT.

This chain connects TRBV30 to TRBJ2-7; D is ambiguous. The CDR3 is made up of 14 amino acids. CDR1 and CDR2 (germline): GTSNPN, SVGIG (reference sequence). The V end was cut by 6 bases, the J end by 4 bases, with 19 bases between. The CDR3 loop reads CACSRRQVEYEQYF. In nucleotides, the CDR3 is TGTGCCTGCTCCCGCAGGCAGGTGGAATACGAGCAGTACTTC. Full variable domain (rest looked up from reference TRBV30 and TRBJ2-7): SQTIHQWPATLVQPVGSPLSLECTVEGTSNPNLYWYRQAAGRGLQLLFYSVGIGQISSEVPQNLSASRPQDRQFILSSKKLLLSDSGFYLCACSRRQVEYEQYFGPGTRLTVT.

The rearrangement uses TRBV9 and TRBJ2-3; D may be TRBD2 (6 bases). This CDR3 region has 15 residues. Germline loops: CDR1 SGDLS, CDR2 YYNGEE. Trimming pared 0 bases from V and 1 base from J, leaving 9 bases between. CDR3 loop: CASSVGPGGTDTQYF. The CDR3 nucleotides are TGTGCCAGCAGCGTAGGTCCGGGGGGCACAGATACGCAGTATTTT.

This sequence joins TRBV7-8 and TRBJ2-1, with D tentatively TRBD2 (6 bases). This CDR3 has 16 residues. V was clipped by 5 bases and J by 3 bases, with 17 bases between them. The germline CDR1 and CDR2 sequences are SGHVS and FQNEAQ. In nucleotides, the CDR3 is TGTGCCAGCAGCGAGCTTCCGGGAGTGGACTACAATGAGCAGTTCTTC. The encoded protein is CASSELPGVDYNEQFF.

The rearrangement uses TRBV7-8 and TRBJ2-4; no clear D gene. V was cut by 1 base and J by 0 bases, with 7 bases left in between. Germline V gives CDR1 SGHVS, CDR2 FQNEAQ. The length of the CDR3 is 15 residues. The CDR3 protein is CASSLERVAKNIQYF. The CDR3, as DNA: TGTGCCAGCAGCTTAGAGAGAGTAGCCAAAAACATTCAGTACTTC.

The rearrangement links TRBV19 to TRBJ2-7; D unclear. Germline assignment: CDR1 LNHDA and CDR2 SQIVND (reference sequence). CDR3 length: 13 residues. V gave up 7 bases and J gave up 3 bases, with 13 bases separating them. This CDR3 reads CASTQSVRYEQYF. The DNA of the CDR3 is TGTGCCAGTACCCAGTCAGTTCGCTACGAGCAGTACTTC.

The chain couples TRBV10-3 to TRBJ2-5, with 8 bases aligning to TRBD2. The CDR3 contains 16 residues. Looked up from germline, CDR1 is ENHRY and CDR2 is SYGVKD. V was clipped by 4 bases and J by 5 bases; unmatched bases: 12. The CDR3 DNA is TGTGCCATCAGTGGTGGGGTTTTGCGGGGGGAGGAGACCCAGTACTTC. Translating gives CAISGGVLRGEETQYF.